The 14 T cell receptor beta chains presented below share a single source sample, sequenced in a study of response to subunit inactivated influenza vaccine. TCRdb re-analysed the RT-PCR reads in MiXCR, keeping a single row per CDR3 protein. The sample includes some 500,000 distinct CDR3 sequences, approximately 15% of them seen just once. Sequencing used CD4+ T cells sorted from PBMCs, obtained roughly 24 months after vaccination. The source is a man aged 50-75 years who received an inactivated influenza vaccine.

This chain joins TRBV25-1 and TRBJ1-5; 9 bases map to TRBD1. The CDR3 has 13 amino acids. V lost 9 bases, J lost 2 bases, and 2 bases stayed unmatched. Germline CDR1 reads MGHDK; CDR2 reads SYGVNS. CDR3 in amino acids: CASTGGGNQPQHF. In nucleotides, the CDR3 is TGTGCCAGTACAGGGGGCGGCAATCAGCCCCAGCATTTT.

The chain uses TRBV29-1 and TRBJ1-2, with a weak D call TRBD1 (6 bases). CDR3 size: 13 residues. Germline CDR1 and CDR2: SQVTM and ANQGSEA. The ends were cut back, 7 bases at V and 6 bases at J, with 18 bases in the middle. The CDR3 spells CSARVQGFDGYTF. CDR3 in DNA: TGCAGCGCAAGAGTACAGGGATTTGATGGCTACACCTTC.

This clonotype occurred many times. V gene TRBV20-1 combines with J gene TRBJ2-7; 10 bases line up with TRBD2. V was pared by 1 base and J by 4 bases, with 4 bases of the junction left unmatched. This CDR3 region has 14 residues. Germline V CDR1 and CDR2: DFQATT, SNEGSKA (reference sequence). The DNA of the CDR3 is TGCAGTGCTAGAGGGACTAGCGGAGGGTACGAGCAGTACTTC. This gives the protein CSARGTSGGYEQYF.

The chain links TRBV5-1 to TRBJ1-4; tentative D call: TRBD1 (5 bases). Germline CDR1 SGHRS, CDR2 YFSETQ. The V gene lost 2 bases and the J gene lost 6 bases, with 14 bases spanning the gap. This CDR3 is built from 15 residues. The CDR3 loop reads CASSFGGIMDEKLFF. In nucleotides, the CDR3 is TGCGCCAGCAGCTTCGGGGGGATCATGGATGAAAAACTGTTTTTT.

The CDR3 region is CSGGTSGHNEQFF. DNA for the CDR3: TGCAGCGGGGGGACTAGCGGCCACAATGAGCAGTTCTTC. V and J are TRBV29-1 and TRBJ2-1, with 11 bases that match TRBD2. V dropped 7 bases and J dropped 5; count of bases not matched to a gene: 4. CDR3 length equals 13 residues. CDR1 and CDR2 (germline): SQVTM, ANQGSEA.

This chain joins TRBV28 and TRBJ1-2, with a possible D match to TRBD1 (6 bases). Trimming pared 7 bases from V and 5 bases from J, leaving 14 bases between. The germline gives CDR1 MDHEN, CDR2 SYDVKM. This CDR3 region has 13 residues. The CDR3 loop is CASTSGARYGYTF. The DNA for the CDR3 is TGTGCCAGCACCTCAGGGGCCCGATATGGCTACACCTTC.

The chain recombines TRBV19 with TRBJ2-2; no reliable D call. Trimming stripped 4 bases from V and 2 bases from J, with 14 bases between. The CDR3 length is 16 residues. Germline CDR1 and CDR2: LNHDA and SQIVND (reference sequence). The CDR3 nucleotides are TGTGCCAGTAGTACGCCCCGGGTTGCCAACACCGGGGAGCTGTTTTTT. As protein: CASSTPRVANTGELFF.

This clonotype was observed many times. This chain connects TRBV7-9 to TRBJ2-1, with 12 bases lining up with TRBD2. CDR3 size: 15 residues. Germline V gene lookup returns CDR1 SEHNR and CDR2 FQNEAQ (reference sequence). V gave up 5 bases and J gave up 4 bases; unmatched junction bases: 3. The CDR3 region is CASSPLAGGYNEQFF. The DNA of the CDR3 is TGTGCCAGCAGCCCACTAGCGGGGGGATACAATGAGCAGTTCTTC.

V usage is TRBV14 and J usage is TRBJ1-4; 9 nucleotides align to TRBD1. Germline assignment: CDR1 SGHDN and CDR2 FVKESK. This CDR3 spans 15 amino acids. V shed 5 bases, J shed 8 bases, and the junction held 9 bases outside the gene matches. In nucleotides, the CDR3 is TGTGCCAGCAGCATCCGCCGGGACAGGGTGGAAAAACTGTTTTTT. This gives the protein CASSIRRDRVEKLFF.

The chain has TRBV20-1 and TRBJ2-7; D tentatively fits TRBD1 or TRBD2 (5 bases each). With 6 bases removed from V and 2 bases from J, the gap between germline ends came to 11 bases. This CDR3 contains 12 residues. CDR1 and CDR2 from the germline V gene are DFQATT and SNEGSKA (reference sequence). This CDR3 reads CSAAPGPYEQYF. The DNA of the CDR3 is TGCAGTGCCGCTCCGGGGCCCTACGAGCAGTACTTC.

CDR3 protein: CASSEYAGGPPTGELFF. CDR3 in DNA: TGTGCCAGCAGTGAATATGCGGGAGGCCCTCCCACCGGGGAGCTGTTTTTT. V gene TRBV6-1 combines with J gene TRBJ2-2; 8 bases match TRBD2. This CDR3 comprises 17 residues. V shed 2 bases, J shed 4 bases, and the junction held 9 bases outside the gene matches. Germline lookup yields CDR1 MNHNS and CDR2 SASEGT.

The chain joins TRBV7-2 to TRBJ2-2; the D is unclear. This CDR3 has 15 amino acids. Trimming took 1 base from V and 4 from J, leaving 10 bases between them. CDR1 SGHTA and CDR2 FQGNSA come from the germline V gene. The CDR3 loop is CASSLVGLGTGELFF. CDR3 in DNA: TGTGCCAGCAGCTTAGTTGGCCTGGGCACCGGGGAGCTGTTTTTT.

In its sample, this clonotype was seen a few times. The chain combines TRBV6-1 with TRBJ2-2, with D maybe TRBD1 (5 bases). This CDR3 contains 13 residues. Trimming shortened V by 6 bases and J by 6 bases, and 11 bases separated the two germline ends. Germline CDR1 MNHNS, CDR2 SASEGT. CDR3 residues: CASRRTGSGELFF. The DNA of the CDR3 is TGTGCCAGCAGACGCACAGGTTCCGGGGAGCTGTTTTTT.

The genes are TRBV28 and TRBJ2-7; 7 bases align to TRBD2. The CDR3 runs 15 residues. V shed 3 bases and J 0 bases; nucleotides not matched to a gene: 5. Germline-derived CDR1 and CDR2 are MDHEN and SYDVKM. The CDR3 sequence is CASSFLRGSSYEQYF. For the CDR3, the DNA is TGTGCCAGCAGTTTTCTCCGCGGGAGCTCCTACGAGCAGTACTTC.